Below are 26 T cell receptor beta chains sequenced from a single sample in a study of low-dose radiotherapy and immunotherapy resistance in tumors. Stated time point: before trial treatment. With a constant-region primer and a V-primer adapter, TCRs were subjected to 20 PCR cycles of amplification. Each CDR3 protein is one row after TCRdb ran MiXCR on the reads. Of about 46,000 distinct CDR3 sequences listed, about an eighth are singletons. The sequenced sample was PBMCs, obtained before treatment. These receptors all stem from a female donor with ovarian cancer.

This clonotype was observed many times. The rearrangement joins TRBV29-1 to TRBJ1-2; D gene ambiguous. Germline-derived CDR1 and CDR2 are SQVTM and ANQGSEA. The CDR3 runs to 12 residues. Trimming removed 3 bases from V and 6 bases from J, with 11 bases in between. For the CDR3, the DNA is TGCAGCGTTGATCTGGGGAAGGATGGCTACACCTTC. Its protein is CSVDLGKDGYTF.

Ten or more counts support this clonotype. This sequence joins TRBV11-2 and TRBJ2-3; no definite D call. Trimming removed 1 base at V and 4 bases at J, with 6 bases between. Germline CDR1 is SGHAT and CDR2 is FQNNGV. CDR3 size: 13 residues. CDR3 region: CASSLAHADTQYF. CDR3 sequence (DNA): TGTGCCAGCAGCTTAGCACACGCAGATACGCAGTATTTT.

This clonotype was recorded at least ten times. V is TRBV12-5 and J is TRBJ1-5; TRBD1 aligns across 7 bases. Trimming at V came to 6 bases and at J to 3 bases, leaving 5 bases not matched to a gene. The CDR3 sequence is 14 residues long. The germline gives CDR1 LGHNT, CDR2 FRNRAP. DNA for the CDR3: TGTGCTAGTGGGCAGGGACAGCACAATCAGCCCCAGCATTTT. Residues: CASGQGQHNQPQHF.

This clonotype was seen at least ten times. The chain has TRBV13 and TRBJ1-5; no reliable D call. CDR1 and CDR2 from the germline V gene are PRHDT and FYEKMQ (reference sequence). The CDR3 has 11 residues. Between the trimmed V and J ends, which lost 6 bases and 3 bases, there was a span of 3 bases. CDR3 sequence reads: CASSFNQPQHF. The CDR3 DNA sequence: TGTGCCAGCAGTTTCAATCAGCCCCAGCATTTT.

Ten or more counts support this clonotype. DNA of the CDR3: TGTGCCAGCAGTGAACCCTTGAACACTGAAGCTTTCTTT. Its protein is CASSEPLNTEAFF. The V gene is TRBV6-2 or TRBV6-3, the J gene TRBJ1-1; D is uncertain. The CDR3 consists of 13 residues. Trimming took off 5 bases at V and 0 bases at J, with 7 bases between the two ends. In germline, CDR1 is MNHEY, CDR2 SVGEGT.

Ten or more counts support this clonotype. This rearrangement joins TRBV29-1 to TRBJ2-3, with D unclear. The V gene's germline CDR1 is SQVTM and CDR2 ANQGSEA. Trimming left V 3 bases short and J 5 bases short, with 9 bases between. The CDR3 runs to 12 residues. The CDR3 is CSVDASVDTQYF. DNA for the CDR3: TGCAGCGTTGATGCGAGTGTAGATACGCAGTATTTT.

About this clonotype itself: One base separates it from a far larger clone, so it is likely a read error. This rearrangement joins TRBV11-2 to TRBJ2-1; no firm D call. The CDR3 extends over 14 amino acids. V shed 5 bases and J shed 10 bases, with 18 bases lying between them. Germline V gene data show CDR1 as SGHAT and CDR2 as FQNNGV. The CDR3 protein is CASSQAVRIYEQFF. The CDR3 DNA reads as TGTGCCAGCAGCCAAGCTGTCAGAATCTACGAGCAGTTCTTC.

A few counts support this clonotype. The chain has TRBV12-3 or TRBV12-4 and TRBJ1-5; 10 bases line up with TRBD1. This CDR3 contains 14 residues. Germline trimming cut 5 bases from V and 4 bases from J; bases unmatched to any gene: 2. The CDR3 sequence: CASSRTGGNQPQHF. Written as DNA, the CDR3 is TGTGCCAGCAGTAGGACAGGGGGAAATCAGCCCCAGCATTTT.

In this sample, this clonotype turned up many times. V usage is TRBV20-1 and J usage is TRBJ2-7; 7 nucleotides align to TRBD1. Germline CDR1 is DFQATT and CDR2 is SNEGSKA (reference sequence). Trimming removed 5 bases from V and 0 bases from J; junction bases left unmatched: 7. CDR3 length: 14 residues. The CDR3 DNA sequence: TGCAGTGCTTTGGGACAGCACCTCTCCTACGAGCAGTACTTC. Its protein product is CSALGQHLSYEQYF.

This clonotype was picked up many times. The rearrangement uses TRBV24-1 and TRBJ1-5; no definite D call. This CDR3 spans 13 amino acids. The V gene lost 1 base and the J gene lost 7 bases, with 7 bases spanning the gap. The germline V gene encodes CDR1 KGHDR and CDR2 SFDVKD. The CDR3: CATSDFEGQPQHF. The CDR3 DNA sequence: TGTGCCACCAGTGATTTTGAGGGACAGCCCCAGCATTTT.

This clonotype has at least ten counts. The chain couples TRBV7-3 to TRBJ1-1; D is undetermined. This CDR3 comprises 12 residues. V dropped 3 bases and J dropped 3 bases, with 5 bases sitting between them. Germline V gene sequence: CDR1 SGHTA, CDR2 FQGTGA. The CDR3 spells CASSFGDTEAFF. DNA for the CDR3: TGTGCCAGCAGCTTCGGTGACACTGAAGCTTTCTTT.

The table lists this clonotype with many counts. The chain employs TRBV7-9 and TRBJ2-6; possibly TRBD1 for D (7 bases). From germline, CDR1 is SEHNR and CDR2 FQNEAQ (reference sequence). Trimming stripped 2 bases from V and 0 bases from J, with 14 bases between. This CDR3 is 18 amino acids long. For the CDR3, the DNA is TGTGCCAGCAGCTTAAGGGCAGGGGGGTACTCTGGGGCCAACGTCCTGACTTTC. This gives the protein CASSLRAGGYSGANVLTF.

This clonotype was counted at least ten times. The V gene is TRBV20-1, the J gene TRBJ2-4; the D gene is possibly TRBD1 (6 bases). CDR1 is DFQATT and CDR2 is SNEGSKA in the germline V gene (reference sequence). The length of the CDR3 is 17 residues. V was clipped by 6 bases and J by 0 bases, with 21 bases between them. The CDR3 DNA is TGCAGTGCCATAGGACAGCCCCAAGTCCTAGCCAAAAACATTCAGTACTTC. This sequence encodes CSAIGQPQVLAKNIQYF.

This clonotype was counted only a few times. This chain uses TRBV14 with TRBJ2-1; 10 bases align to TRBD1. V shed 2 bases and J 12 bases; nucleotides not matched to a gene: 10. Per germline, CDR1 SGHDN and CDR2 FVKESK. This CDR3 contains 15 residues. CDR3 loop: CASSQRLGTGARQFF. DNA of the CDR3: TGTGCCAGCAGCCAACGGCTGGGGACAGGGGCTCGGCAGTTCTTC.

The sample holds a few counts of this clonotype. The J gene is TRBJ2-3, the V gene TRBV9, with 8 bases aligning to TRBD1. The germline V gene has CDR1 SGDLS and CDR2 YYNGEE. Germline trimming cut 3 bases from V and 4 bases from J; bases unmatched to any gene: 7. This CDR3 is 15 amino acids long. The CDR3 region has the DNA TGTGCCAGCAGCGCCAGACAGGGGTTCGCAGATACGCAGTATTTT. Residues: CASSARQGFADTQYF. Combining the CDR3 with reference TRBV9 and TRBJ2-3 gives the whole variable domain DSGVTQTPKHLITATGQRVTLRCSPRSGDLSVYWYQQSLDQGLQFLIQYYNGEERAKGNILERFSAQQFPDLHSELNLSSLELGDSALYFCASSARQGFADTQYFGPGTRLTVL.

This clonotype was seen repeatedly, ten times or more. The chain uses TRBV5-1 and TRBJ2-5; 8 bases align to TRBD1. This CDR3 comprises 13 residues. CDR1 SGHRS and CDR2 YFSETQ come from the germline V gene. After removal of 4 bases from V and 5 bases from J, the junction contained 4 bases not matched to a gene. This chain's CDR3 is CASSEGQEETQYF. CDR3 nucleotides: TGCGCCAGCAGCGAGGGACAGGAGGAGACCCAGTACTTC. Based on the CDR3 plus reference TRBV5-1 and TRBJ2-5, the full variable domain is KAGVTQTPRYLIKTRGQQVTLSCSPISGHRSVSWYQQTPGQGLQFLFEYFSETQRNKGNFPGRFSGRQFSNSRSEMNVSTLELGDSALYLCASSEGQEETQYFGPGTRLLVL.

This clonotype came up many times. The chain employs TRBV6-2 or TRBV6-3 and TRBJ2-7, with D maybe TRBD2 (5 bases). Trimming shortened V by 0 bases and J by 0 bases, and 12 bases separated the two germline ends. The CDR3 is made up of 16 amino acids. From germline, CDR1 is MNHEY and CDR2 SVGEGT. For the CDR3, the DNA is TGTGCCAGCAGTTACTCGACGGGCGGGTACTCCTACGAGCAGTACTTC. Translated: CASSYSTGGYSYEQYF.

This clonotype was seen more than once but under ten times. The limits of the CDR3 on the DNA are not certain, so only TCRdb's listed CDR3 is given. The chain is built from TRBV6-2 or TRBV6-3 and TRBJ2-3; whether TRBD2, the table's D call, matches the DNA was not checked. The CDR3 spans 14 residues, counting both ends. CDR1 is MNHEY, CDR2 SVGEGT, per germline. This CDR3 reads CASNRLGDTQYFFF.

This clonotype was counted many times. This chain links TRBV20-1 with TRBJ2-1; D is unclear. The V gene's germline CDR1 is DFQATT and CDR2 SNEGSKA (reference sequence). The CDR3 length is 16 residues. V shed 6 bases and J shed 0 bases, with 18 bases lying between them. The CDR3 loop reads CSAPPGVRSSYNEQFF. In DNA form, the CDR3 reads TGCAGTGCGCCACCTGGAGTAAGGAGCTCCTACAATGAGCAGTTCTTC.

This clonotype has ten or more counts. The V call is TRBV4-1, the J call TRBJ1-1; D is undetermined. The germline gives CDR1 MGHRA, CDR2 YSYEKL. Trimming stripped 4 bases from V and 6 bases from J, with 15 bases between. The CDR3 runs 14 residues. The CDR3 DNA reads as TGCGCCAGCAGCCCTACGGTGGGGATCCCTGAAGCTTTCTTT. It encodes CASSPTVGIPEAFF.

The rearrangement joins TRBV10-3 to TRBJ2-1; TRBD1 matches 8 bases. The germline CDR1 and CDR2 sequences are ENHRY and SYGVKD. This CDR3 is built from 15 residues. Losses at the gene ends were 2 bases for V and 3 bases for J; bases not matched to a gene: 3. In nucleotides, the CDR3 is TGTGCCATCAGTGAGGACAGGGGACACTACAATGAGCAGTTCTTC. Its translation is CAISEDRGHYNEQFF.

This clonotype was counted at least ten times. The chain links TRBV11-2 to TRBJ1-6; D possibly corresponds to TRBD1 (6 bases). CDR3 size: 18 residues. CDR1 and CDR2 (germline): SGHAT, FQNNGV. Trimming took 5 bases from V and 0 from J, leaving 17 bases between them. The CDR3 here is CASSIRTALSSYNSPLHF. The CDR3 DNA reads TGTGCCAGCAGCATAAGGACAGCCTTGAGCTCCTATAATTCACCCCTCCACTTT.

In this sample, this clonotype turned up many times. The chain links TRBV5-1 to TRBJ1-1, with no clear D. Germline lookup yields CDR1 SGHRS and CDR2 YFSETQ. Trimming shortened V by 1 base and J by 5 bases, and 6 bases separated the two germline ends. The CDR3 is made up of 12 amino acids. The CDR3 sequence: CASSLIGTEAFF. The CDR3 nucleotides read TGCGCCAGCAGCTTGATCGGGACTGAAGCTTTCTTT.

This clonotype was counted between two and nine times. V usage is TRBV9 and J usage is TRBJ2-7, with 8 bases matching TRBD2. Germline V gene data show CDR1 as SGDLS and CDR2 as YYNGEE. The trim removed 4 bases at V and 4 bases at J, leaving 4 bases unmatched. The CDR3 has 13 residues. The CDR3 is CASSPGGGYEQYF. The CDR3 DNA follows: TGTGCCAGCAGCCCGGGAGGGGGGTACGAGCAGTACTTC.

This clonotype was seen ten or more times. The CDR3: CASSMGTDLGPQHF. In DNA form, the CDR3 reads TGTGCCAGTAGTATGGGGACAGACTTAGGGCCCCAGCATTTT. The rearrangement uses TRBV19 and TRBJ1-5, with 7 nucleotides matching TRBD1. Per the germline V gene, CDR1 is LNHDA and CDR2 is SQIVND (reference sequence). V lost 3 bases and J lost 9; bases outside the gene matches: 8. This CDR3 region has 14 residues. Full variable domain (missing parts from reference TRBV19 and TRBJ1-5): DGGITQSPKYLFRKEGQNVTLSCEQNLNHDAMYWYRQDPGQGLRLIYYSQIVNDFQKGDIAEGYSVSREKKESFPLTVTSAQKNPTAFYLCASSMGTDLGPQHFGDGTRLSIL.

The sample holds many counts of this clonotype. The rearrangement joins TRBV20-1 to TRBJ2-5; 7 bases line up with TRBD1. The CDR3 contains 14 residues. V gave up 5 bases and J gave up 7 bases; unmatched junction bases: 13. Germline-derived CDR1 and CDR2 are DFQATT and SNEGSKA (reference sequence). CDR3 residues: CSAQREMTGWTQYF. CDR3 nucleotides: TGCAGTGCTCAACGCGAAATGACAGGGTGGACCCAGTACTTC.